This T cell receptor beta chain was found in a study of regulatory T cells in long-lasting Graves disease. Across the whole study: Graves' patients, newly diagnosed, had taken antithyroid drugs under 3 months.

Described time point: newly diagnosed GD, antithyroid drugs for less than 3 months. With RNA extracted from PBMCs as input, the TCR library was made. This clonotype came up many times. The CDR3 length is 11 residues. The V end was cut by 5 bases, the J end by 8 bases, with 7 bases between. CDR1 and CDR2 from the germline V gene are SNHLY and FYNNEI. Construction of the TCR beta libraries employed iRepertoire HTBI primers in conjunction with Arm-PCR of CDR3 regions. TCRdb recomputed calls from the multiplex PCR reads with MiXCR, one row per CDR3 protein. The table lists around 500,000 distinct CDR3 sequences, 16% of them singletons. The same sample was also studied in work on T cells in Graves' hyperthyroidism and ophthalmopathy. This second study says: The authors deemed Graves' hyperthyroidism stable absent ophthalmopathy progression within 18 months. These patients, aged 18 to 65, had recently diagnosed hyperthyroidism lasting under 2 months. When the TCR CDR3 underwent first-round RT-PCR, the HTBI primer set was used.

The chain joins TRBV2 to TRBJ2-1, with D perhaps TRBD1 (5 bases). This receptor was obtained from a middle-aged woman with Graves disease. The starting material was peripheral blood mononuclear cells (PBMCs), obtained at new diagnosis, from a patient treated with antithyroid drugs. The CDR3 coding sequence is TGTGCCAGCAGTACCAGGGATGAGCAGTTCTTC. It specifies CASSTRDEQFF.